The sequence of this TCR beta chain was determined in a study of technical replicates of blood from several donors. This clone was found once. The CDR3 loop spans 15 amino acids. With 2 bases removed from V and 6 bases from J, the gap between germline ends came to 16 bases. Germline V gives CDR1 SEHNR, CDR2 FQNEAQ (reference sequence). Repertoires were generated with immunoSEQ multiplex PCR, while TCRdb's copy carries only in-frame clones and drops some. The table records over 90,000 clones, approximately 96% of them present only once. The sequencing sample was made of T cells isolated from PBMCs. The sequence derives from a human donor in good health. The chain uses TRBV7-9 and TRBJ1-1; possible D gene TRBD1, 6 bases. DNA for the CDR3: TGTGCCAGCAGCTTATTACCCAGGGGCTTCCCTGAAGCTTTCTTT. Its translation is CASSLLPRGFPEAFF.